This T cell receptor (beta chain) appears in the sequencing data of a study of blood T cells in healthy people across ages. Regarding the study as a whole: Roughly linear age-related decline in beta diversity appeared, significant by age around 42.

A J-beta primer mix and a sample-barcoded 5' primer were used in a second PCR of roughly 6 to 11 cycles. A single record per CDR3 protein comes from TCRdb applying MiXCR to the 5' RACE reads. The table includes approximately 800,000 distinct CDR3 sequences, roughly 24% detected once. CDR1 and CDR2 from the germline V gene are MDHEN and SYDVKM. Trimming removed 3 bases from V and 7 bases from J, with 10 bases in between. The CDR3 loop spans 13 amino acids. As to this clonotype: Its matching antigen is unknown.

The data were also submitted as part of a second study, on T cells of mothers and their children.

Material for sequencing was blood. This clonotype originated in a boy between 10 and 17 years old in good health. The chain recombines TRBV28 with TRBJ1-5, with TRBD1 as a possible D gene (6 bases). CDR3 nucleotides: TGTGCCAGCAGTTTTGGGGGGCAACAGCCCCAGCATTTT. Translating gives CASSFGGQQPQHF.